This TCR beta chain was profiled in a study of shared clonotypes between healthy human individuals. Regarding the study as a whole: Roughly 4.7% was the fraction of naive CD4 clonotypes found shared across a few donors.

CD45RO-negative CD8 cells positively selected for CCR7 made up the naive population, which excluded terminally differentiated effector memory CD45RA+ cells. Comments on this clone: What it binds is unknown.

Profiling relied on immunoSEQ multiplex PCR, and the TCRdb table lists in-frame clones only, not all of them. The sample records about 2.1 million clones, over 85% being singletons. V shed 10 bases and J shed 5 bases, with 22 bases lying between them. Per germline, CDR1 SGHTA and CDR2 FQGTGA. The CDR3 is 15 amino acids. V is TRBV7-3 and J is TRBJ2-3, with D possibly called TRBD1 or TRBD2 (6 bases each). The source is a man aged 18 to 30 in good health. Some clones in this sample may be carry-over from other donors' samples. Sequencing was performed on naive CD8+ T cells from PBMCs. The CDR3 here is CATSRGATPLDTQYF. CDR3 DNA sequence: TGTGCCACGTCAAGGGGGGCGACGCCCTTAGATACGCAGTATTTT.